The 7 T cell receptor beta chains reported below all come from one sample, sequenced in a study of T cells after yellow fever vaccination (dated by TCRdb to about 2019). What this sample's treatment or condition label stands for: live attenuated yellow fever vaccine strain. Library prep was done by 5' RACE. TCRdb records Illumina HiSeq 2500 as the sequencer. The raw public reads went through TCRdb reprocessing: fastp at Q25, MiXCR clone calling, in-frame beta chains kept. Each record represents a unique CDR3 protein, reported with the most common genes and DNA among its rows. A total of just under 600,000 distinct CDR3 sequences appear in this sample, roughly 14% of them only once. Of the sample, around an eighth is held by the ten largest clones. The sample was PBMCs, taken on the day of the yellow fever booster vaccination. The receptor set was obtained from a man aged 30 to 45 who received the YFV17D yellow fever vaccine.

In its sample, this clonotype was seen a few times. CDR3 DNA sequence: TGTGCCACCTCACGGGGGCATGAGGCCGGGGAGCTGTTTTTT. This encodes CATSRGHEAGELFF. V and J are TRBV27 and TRBJ2-2; the D gene could be TRBD1 or TRBD2 (6 bases each). The CDR3 has 14 residues. CDR1 is MNHEY, CDR2 SMNVEV, per germline (reference sequence). V was pared by 10 bases and J by 6 bases, with 18 bases between.

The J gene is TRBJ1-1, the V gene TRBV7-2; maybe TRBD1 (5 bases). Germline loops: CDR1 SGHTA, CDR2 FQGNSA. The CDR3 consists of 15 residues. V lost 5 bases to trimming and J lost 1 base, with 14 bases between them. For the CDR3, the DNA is TGTGCCAGCAGCACCCGACAGAAAAAGAACACTGAAGCTTTCTTT. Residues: CASSTRQKKNTEAFF. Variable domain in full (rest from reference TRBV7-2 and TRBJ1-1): GAGVSQSPSNKVTEKGKDVELRCDPISGHTALYWYRQSLGQGLEFLIYFQGNSAPDKSGLPSDRFSAERTGGSVSTLTIQRTQQEDSAVYLCASSTRQKKNTEAFFGQGTRLTVV.

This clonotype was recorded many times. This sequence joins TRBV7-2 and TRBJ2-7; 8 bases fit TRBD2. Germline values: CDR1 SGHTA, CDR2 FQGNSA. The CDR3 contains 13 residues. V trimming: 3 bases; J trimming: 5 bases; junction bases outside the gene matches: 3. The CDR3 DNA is TGTGCCAGCAGCTTTGGACTAGCAGACGAGCAGTACTTC. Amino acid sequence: CASSFGLADEQYF.

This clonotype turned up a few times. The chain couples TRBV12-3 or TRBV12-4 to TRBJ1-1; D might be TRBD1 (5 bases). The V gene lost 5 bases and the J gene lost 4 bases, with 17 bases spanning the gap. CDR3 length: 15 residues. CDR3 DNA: TGTGCCAGCAGTACTTACTCGCAGGGAGGCACTGAAGCTTTCTTT. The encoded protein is CASSTYSQGGTEAFF.

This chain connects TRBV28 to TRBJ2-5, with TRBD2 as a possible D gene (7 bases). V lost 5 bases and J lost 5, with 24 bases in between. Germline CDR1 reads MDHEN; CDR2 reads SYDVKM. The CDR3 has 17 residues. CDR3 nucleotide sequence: TGTGCCAGCAGTCCGAGAGGGGGGGGAGCGGCGGATGAGACCCAGTACTTC. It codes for CASSPRGGGAADETQYF. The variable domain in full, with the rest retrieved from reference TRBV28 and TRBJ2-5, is DVKVTQSSRYLVKRTGEKVFLECVQDMDHENMFWYRQDPGLGLRLIYFSYDVKMKEKGDIPEGYSVSREKKERFSLILESASTNQTSMYLCASSPRGGGAADETQYFGPGTRLLVL.

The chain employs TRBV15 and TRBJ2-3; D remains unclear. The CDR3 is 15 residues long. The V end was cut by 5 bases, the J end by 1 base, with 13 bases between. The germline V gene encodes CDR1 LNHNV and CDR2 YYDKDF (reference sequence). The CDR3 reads CATSPFLIGTDTQYF. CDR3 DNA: TGTGCCACCAGCCCCTTCCTGATAGGCACAGATACGCAGTATTTT.

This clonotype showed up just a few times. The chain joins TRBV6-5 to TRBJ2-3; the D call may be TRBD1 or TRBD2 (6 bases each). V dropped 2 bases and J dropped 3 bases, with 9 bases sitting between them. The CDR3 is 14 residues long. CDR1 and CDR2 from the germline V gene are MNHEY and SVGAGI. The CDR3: CASSYGGQTDTQYF. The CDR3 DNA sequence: TGTGCCAGCAGTTACGGGGGGCAGACAGATACGCAGTATTTT.